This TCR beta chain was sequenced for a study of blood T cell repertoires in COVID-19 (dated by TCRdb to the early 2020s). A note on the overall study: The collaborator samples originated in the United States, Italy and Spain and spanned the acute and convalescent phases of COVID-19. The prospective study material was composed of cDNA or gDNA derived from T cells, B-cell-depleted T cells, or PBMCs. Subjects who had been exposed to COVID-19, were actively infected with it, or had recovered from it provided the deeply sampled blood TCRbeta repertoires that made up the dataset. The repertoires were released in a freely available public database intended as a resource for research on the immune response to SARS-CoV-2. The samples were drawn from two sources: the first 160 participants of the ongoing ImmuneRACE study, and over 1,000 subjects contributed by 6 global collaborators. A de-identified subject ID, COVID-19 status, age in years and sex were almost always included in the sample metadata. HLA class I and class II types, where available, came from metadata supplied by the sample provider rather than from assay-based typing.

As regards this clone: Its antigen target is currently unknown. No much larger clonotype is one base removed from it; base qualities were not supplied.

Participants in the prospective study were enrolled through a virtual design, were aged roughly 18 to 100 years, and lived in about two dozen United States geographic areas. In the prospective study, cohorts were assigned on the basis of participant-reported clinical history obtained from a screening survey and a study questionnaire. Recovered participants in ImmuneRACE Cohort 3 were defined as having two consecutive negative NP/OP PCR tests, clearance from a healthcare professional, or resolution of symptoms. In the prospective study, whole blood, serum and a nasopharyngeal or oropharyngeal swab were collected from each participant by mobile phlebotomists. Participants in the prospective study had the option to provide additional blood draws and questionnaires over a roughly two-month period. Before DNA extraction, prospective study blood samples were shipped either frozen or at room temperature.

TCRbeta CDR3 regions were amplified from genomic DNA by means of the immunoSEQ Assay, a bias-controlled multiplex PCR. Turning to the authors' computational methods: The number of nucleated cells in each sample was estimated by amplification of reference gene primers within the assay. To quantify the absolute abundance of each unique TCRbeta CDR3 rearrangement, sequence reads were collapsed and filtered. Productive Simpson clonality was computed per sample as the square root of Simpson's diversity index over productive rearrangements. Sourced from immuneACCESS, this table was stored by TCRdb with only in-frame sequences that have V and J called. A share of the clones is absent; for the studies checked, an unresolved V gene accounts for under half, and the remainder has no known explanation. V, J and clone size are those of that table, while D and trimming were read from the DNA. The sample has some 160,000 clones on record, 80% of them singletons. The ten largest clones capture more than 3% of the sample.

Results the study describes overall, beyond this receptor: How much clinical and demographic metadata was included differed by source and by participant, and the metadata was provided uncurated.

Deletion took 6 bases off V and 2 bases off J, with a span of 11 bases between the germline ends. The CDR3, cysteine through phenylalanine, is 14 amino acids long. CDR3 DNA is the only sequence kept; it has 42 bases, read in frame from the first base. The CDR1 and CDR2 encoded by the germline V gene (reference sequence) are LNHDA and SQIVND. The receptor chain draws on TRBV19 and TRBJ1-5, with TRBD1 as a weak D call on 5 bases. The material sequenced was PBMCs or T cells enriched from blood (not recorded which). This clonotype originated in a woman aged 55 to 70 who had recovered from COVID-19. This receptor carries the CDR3 CASREGSGNQPQHF. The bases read TGTGCCAGTAGGGAGGGGAGCGGCAATCAGCCCCAGCATTTT.